Sequencing of this T cell receptor (beta chain) was carried out in a study of PD-1 blockade in classical Hodgkin lymphoma. Study-wide points: Repertoire difference causes, possibly disease activity or prior therapy, remain undefined. Patients who responded completely had about the same baseline diversity as newly diagnosed patients. Whereas CD4+ TCR diversity had risen significantly by C4D1, CD8+ TCR diversity had not.

Each patient experienced a relapse that followed autologous stem cell transplantation, and brentuximab vedotin exposure varied. Assay: immunoSEQ multiplex PCR; the TCRdb copy retains only in-frame clones and omits some. The sample contains more than 10,000 clones, around 90% of which appear only once. In germline, CDR1 is SGHRS, CDR2 YFSETQ. Trimming left V 0 bases short and J 4 bases short, with 15 bases between. The length of the CDR3 is 16 residues. Worth noting for this clone: Its antigen is as yet unknown.

Specimen: peripheral blood mononuclear cells (PBMCs), collected at baseline. V usage is TRBV5-1 and J usage is TRBJ2-3; either TRBD1 or TRBD2 may supply D (6 bases each). The TCR comes from a human donor with classical Hodgkin lymphoma. CDR3 bases: TGCGCCAGCAGCTTGGATGGTGGGGGCGGGGCAGATACGCAGTATTTT. This translates into CASSLDGGGGADTQYF. The variable domain in full, completed from reference TRBV5-1 and TRBJ2-3, reads KAGVTQTPRYLIKTRGQQVTLSCSPISGHRSVSWYQQTPGQGLQFLFEYFSETQRNKGNFPGRFSGRQFSNSRSEMNVSTLELGDSALYLCASSLDGGGGADTQYFGPGTRLTVL.